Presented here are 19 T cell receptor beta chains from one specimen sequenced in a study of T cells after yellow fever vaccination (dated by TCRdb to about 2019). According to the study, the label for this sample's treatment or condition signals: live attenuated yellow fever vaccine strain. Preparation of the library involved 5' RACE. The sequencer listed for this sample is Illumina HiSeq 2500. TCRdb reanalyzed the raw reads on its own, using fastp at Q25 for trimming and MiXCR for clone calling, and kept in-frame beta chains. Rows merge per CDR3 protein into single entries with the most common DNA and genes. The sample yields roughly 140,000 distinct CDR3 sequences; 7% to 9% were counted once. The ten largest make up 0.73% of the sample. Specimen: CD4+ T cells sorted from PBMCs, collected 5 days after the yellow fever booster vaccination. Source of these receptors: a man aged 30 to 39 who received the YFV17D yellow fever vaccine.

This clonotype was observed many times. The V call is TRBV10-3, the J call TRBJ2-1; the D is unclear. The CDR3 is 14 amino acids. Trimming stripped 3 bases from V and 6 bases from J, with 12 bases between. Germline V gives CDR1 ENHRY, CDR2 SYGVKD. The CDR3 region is CAISDSVLSNEQFF. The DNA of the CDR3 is TGTGCCATCAGTGACTCCGTGCTTTCCAATGAGCAGTTCTTC.

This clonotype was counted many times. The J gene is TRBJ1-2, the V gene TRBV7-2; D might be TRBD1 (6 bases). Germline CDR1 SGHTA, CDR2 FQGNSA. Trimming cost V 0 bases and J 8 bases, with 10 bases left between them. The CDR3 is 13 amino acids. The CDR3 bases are TGTGCCAGCAGCTTAGCAAGGGGGGAAGGCTACACCTTC. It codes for CASSLARGEGYTF.

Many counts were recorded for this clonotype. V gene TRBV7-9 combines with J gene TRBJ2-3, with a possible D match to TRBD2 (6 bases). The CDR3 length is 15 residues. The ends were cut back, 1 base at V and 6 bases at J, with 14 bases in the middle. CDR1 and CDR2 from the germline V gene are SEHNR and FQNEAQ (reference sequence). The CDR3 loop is CASSLGQGGSDTQYF. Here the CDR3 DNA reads TGTGCCAGCAGCTTAGGGCAGGGAGGCTCGGATACGCAGTATTTT. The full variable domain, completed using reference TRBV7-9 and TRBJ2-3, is DTGVSQNPRHKITKRGQNVTFRCDPISEHNRLYWYRQTLGQGPEFLTYFQNEAQLEKSRLLSDRFSAERPKGSFSTLEIQRTEQGDSAMYLCASSLGQGGSDTQYFGPGTRLTVL.

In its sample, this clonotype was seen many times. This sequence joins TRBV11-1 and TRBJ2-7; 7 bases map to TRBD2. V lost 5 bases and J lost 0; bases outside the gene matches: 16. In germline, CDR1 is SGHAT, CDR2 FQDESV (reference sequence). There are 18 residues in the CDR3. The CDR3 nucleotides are TGTGCCAGCAGCGCCCATCCACGGGGGAGGGCCATCTCCTACGAGCAGTACTTC. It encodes CASSAHPRGRAISYEQYF.

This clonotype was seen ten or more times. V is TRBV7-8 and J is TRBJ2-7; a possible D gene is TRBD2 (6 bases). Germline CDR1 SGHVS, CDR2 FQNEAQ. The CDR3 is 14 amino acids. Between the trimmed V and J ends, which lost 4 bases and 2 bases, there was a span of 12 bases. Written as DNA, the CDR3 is TGTGCCAGCAGCTCGGTAGCGGTTACCTACGAGCAGTACTTC. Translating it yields CASSSVAVTYEQYF.

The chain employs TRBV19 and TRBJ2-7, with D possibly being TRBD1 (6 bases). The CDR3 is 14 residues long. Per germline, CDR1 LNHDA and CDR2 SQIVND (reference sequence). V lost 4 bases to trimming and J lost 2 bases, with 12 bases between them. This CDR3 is CASSSRGVTYEQYF. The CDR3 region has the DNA TGTGCCAGTAGTAGCAGGGGAGTCACCTACGAGCAGTACTTC.

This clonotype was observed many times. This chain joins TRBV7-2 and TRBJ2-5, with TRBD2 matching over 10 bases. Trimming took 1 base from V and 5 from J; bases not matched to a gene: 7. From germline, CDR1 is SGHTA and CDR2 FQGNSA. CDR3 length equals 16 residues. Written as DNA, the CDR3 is TGTGCCAGCAGCTTAGGGTCTAGCGGGAGTTGGGAGACCCAGTACTTC. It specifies CASSLGSSGSWETQYF.

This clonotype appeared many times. DNA of the CDR3: TGTGCCAGCAGGACCGGGACAGGGGGCACAGATACGCAGTATTTT. It specifies CASRTGTGGTDTQYF. V gene TRBV5-6 combines with J gene TRBJ2-3; 10 bases line up with TRBD1. Per the germline V gene, CDR1 is SGHDT and CDR2 is YYEEEE. V was clipped by 5 bases and J by 1 base; unmatched bases: 4. The CDR3 has 15 residues.

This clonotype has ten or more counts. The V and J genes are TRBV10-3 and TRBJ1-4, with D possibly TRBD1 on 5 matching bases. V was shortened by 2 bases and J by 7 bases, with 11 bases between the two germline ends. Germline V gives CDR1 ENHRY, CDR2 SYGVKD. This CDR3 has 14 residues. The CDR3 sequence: CAISEGTSVEKLFF. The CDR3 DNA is TGTGCCATCAGTGAGGGGACGTCGGTTGAAAAACTGTTTTTT.

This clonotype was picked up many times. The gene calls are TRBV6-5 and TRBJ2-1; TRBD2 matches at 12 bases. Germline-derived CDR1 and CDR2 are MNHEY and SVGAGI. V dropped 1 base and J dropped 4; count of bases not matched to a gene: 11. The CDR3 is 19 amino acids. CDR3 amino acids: CASSYYAPTSGRIYNEQFF. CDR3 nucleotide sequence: TGTGCCAGCAGTTACTACGCCCCCACTAGCGGGAGGATATACAATGAGCAGTTCTTC.

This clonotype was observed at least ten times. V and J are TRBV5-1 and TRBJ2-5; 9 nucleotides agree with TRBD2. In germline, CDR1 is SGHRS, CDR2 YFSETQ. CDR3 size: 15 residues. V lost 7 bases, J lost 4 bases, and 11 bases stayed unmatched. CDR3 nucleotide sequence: TGCGCCAGCGGGGGTAGCGGGAGTAACCGAGAGACCCAGTACTTC. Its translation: CASGGSGSNRETQYF.

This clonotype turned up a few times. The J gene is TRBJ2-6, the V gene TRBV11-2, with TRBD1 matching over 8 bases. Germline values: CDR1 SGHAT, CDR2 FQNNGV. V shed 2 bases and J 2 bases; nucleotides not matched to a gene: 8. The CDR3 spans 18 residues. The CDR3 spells CASSLRFQGATGANVLTF. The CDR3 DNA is TGTGCCAGCAGCTTAAGATTCCAGGGGGCGACTGGGGCCAACGTCCTGACTTTC.

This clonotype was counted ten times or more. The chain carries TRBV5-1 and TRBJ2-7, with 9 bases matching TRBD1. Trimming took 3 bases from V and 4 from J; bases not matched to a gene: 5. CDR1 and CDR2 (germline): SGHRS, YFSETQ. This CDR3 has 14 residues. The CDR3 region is CASSSGTGRYEQYF. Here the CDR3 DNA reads TGCGCCAGCAGCTCCGGGACAGGGAGGTACGAGCAGTACTTC.

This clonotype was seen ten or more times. The CDR3 DNA reads TGCAGTGCTAGAAACCCCGCCCAGGGTGAGCAGTTCTTC. Translating gives CSARNPAQGEQFF. J is TRBJ2-1 and V is TRBV20-1; TRBD1 might be the D (5 bases). Germline V gene sequence: CDR1 DFQATT, CDR2 SNEGSKA (reference sequence). The CDR3 contains 13 residues. V gave up 2 bases and J gave up 9 bases, with 14 bases separating them.

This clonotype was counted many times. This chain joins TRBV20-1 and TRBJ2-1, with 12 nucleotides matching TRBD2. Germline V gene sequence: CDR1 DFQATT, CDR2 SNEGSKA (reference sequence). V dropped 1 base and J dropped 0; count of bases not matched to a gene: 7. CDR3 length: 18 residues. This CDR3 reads CSARGLAGVQLSYNEQFF. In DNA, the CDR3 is TGCAGTGCTAGAGGACTAGCGGGAGTACAGCTCTCCTACAATGAGCAGTTCTTC.

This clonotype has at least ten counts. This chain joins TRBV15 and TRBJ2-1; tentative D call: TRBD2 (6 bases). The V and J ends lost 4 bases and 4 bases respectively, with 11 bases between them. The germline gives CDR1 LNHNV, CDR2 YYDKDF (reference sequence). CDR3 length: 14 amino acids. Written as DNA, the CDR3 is TGTGCCACCAGCAAACGGACTAAGTACAATGAGCAGTTCTTC. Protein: CATSKRTKYNEQFF.

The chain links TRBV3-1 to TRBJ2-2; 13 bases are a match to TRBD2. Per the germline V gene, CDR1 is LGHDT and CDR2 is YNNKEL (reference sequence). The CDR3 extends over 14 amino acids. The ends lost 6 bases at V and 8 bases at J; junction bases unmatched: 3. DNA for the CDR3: TGTGCCAGCAGAACGACTAGCGGGAGGGGGGAGCTGTTTTTT. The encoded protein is CASRTTSGRGELFF.

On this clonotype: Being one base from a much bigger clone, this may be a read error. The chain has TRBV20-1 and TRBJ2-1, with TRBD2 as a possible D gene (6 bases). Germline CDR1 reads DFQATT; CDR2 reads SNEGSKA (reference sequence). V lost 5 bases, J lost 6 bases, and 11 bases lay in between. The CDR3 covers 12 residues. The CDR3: CSARGTFNEQFF. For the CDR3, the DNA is TGCAGTGCTCGGGGGACCTTCAATGAGCAGTTCTTC.

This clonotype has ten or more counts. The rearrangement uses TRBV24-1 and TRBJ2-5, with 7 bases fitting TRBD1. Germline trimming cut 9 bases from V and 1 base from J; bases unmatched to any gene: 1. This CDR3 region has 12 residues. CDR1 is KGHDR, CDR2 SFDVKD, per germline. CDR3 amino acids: CATDRVQETQYF. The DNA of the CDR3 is TGTGCCACCGACAGGGTCCAAGAGACCCAGTACTTC.